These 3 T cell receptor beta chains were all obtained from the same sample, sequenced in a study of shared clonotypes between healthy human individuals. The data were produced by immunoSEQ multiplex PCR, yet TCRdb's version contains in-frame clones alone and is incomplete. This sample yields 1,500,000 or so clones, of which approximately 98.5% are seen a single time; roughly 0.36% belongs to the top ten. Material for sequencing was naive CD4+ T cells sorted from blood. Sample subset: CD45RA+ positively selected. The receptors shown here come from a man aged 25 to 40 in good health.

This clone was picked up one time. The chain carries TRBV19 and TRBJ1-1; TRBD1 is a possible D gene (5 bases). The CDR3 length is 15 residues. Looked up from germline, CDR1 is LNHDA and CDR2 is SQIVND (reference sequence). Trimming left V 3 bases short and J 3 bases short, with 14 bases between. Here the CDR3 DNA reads TGTGCCAGTAGTATTTTGGACAAGGGATACACTGAAGCTTTCTTT. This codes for CASSILDKGYTEAFF.

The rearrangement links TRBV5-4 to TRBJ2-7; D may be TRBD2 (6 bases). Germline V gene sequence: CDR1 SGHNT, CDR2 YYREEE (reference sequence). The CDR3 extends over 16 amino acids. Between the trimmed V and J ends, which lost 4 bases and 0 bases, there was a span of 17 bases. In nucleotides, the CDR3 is TGTGCCAGCAGCCCGAGAAGCGGGTTGAGCTCCTACGAGCAGTACTTC. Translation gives CASSPRSGLSSYEQYF.

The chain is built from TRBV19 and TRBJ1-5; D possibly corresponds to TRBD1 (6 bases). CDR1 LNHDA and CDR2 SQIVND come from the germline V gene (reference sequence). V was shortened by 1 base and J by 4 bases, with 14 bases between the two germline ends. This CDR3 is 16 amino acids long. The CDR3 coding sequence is TGTGCCAGTAGTATAGCGGGGCAGGGGAGGAATCAGCCCCAGCATTTT. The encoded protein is CASSIAGQGRNQPQHF.